These T cell receptor beta chains were read from a single sample in a study of blood T cell repertoires in COVID-19. The repertoire was sequenced with immunoSEQ multiplex PCR; TCRdb's copy has only in-frame clones and lacks some. The sample records roughly 200,000 clones, 89% being singletons. Sequencing input: peripheral blood. The receptors derive from a middle-aged man with acute or convalescent COVID-19. Each CDR3 is given with its conserved first and last residue. The D gene is left open where the match is weak. Clone size is stated in some rows and not others, as once, few, many or a class when expanded.

D gene,J gene,V gene,clone size,CDR3 DNA,CDR3 protein
NA,TRBJ2-1,TRBV29-1,NA,TGCAGCGTTGAAGTTAGCTACAATGAGCAGTTCTTC,CSVEVSYNEQFF
NA,TRBJ1-2,TRBV19,NA,TGTGCCAGTAGGCGGACATTGCATGGCTACACCTTC,CASRRTLHGYTF
NA,TRBJ2-4,TRBV6-5,NA,TGTGCCAGCAGTCCCCAGGGTCTCAAAAACATTCAGTACTTC,CASSPQGLKNIQYF
TRBD1,TRBJ1-4,TRBV6-1,NA,TGTGCCAGCAGTGAAGGAGTGGGTGGGACAGGGGGAGGAAAACTGTTTTTT,CASSEGVGGTGGGKLFF
TRBD1,TRBJ1-1,TRBV5-1,once,TGCGCCAGCAGCTTGGATGCAGGGGGCGGCACTGAAGCTTTCTTT,CASSLDAGGGTEAFF
NA,TRBJ2-1,TRBV15,NA,TGTGCCACCAGCAGAGATGGCAAGGGGCGAGAGCAGTTCTTC,CATSRDGKGREQFF
NA,TRBJ1-6,TRBV2,NA,TGTGCCAGCAGTGATCTAGCTAACCATTCACCCCTCCACTTT,CASSDLANHSPLHF
TRBD2,TRBJ2-3,TRBV28,NA,TGTGCCAGCAGTACCCTCCGACTAGCGGGGGGGCCAGGCACAGATACGCAGTATTTT,CASSTLRLAGGPGTDTQYF
TRBD1,TRBJ2-1,TRBV9,NA,TGTGCCAGCAGCGCTCAGGGGGTCAATGAGCAGTTCTTC,CASSAQGVNEQFF
NA,TRBJ1-2,TRBV29-1,NA,TGCAGCGTTGCTGGCAATAACTATGGCTACACCTTC,CSVAGNNYGYTF
NA,TRBJ2-7,TRBV11-2,NA,TGTGCCAGCAGCTTATCAAACAGGTTGGGTGAGCAGTACTTC,CASSLSNRLGEQYF
NA,TRBJ2-7,TRBV4-1,few,TGCGCCAGCACCTCAGGGGACGAGCAGTACTTC,CASTSGDEQYF
NA,TRBJ1-1,TRBV3-1/TRBV3-2,NA,TGTGCCAGTCAGGGCTCCATGAACACTGAAGCTTTCTTT,CASQGSMNTEAFF
NA,TRBJ1-6,TRBV6-5,few,TGTGCCAGCAGGACGGGCCTCGGGGATTCACCCCTCCACTTT,CASRTGLGDSPLHF
NA,TRBJ2-5,TRBV5-1,NA,TGCGCCAGCAGTGGAGGGGCAGGGTTAAGAGAGACCCAGTACTTC,CASSGGAGLRETQYF
NA,TRBJ2-2,TRBV7-3,NA,TGTGCCAGCAGGGCATCGGGCGGGGCGCCGACCGGGGAGCTGTTTTTT,CASRASGGAPTGELFF
NA,TRBJ2-7,TRBV19,NA,TGTGCCAGTAGTATCCGGGACACCTCCTACGAGCAGTACTTC,CASSIRDTSYEQYF
NA,TRBJ1-1,TRBV2,few,TGTGCCAGCAGTGAACAGGGGAACACTGAAGCTTTCTTT,CASSEQGNTEAFF